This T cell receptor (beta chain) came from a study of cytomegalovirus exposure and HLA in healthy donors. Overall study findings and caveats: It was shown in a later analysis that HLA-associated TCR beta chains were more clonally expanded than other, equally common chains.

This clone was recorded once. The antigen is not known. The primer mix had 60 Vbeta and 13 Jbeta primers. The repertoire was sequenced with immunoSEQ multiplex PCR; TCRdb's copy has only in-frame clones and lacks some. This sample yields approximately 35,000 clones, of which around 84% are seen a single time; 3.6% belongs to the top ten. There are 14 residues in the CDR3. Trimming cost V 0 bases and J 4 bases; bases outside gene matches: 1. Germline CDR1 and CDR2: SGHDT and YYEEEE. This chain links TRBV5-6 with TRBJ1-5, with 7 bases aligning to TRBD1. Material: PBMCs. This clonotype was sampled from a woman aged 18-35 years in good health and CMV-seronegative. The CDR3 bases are TGTGCCAGCAGCTTGGACAGGGGAAATCAGCCCCAGCATTTT. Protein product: CASSLDRGNQPQHF. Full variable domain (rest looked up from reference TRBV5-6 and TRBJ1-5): DAGVTQSPTHLIKTRGQQVTLRCSPKSGHDTVSWYQQALGQGPQFIFQYYEEEERQRGNFPDRFSGHQFPNYSSELNVNALLLGDSALYLCASSLDRGNQPQHFGDGTRLSIL.